This T cell receptor beta chain was captured in a study of T-cell memory formation after mild COVID-19. Findings of the study overall: Confirmation of SARS-CoV-2 specificity was lacking for second-wave clones peaking day 37. CD4+ clones that contracted lay mainly in CM and EM; CD8+ ones lay in EMRA. That cross-reactive memory joined was suggested by some responding clones appearing in pre-infection memory.

A remark on this clonotype: The antigen is undetermined.

TCRdb recomputed calls from the 5' RACE reads with MiXCR, one row per CDR3 protein. The sample includes 250,000 to 300,000 distinct CDR3 sequences, 15% to 20% of them seen just once. This receptor was identified in a young man who had mild COVID-19 (a few samples of this study predate the infection). Cell type and time point are not known. Material for sequencing was PBMCs or a T cell subset sorted from them (not recorded which).

The CDR3 coding sequence is TGCGCCAGCAGCCGGAACCAGGGAAAGAAGGATGAAGCTTTCTTT. Its protein is CASSRNQGKKDEAFF. V gene TRBV4-3 combines with J gene TRBJ1-1, with D tentatively TRBD1 (5 bases). From germline, CDR1 is LGHNA and CDR2 YSLEER. V lost 4 bases and J lost 7, with 19 bases in between. This CDR3 contains 15 residues.